This TCR beta chain was retrieved from a study of blood T cell repertoires in COVID-19. At the level of the study: Samples taken during acute and convalescent COVID-19 were collected in the United States, Italy and Spain. Nucleic acid was either cDNA or gDNA, and it came from T cells, B-cell-depleted T cells, or PBMCs.

Seattle's enrolled individuals joined amid active infection and were then monitored longitudinally. Trimming cost V 5 bases and J 4 bases; bases outside gene matches: 4. This CDR3 is 13 amino acids long. In the original analysis: Reference gene primer amplification gave nucleated cell count estimates. Only in-frame clones appear in the TCRdb table, and some are missing; sequencing was by immunoSEQ multiplex PCR. For V, J and clone size, that table is used; D and trimming come from the DNA. The data contain under 200,000 clones, around 85% of them singletons. Sequencing was done on a sample of peripheral blood. The V and J genes are TRBV12-3 or TRBV12-4 and TRBJ1-1; TRBD1 matches 7 bases. The clonotype originates from an elderly woman with COVID-19, enrolled during active disease. CDR3 DNA: TGTGCCAGCAGTCTCGGGACAGCCACTGAAGCTTTCTTT. It translates to CASSLGTATEAFF.